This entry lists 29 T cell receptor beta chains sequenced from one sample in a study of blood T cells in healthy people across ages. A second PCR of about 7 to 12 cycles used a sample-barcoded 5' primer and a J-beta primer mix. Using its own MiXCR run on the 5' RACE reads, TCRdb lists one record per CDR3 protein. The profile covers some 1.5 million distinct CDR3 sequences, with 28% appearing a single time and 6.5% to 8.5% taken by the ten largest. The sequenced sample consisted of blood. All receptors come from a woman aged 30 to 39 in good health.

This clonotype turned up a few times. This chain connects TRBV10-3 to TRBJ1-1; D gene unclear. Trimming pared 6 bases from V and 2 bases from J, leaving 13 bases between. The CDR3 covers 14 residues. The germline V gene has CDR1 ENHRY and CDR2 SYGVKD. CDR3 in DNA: TGTGCCATCAGGAGTCATCAAGAAAACACTGAAGCTTTCTTT. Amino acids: CAIRSHQENTEAFF.

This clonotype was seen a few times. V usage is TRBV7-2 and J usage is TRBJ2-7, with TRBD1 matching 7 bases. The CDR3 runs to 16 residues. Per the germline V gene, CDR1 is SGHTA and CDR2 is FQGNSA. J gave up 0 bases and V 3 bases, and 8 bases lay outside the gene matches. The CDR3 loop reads CASSFGNRGTSYEQYF. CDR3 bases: TGTGCCAGCAGCTTTGGGAACAGGGGTACCTCCTACGAGCAGTACTTC.

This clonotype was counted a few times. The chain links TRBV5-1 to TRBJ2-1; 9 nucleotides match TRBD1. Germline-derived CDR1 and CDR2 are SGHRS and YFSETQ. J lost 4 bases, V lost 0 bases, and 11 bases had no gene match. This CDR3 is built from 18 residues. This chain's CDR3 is CASSLAPLGGTGYNEQFF. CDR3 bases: TGCGCCAGCAGCTTGGCGCCCCTCGGGGGGACAGGGTACAATGAGCAGTTCTTC.

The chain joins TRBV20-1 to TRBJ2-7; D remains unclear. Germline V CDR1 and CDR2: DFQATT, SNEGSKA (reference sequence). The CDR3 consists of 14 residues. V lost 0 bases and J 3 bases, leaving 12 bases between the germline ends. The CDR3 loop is CSARDRPQDYEQYF. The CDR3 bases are TGCAGTGCTAGAGACAGGCCACAAGACTACGAGCAGTACTTC.

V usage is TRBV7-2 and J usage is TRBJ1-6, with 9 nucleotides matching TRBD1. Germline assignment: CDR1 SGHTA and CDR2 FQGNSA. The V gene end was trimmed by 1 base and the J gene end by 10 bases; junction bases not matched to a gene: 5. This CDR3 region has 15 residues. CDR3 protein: CASSLVHRGRSPLHF. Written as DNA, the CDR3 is TGTGCCAGCAGCTTAGTACACAGGGGGCGGTCACCCCTCCACTTT.

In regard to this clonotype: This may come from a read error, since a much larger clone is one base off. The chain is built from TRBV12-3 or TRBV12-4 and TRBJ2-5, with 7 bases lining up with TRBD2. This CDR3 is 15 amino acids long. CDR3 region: CVSSSSGPYQETQYF. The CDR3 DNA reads TGTGTCAGCAGTTCTAGCGGCCCGTACCAAGAGACCCAGTACTTC.

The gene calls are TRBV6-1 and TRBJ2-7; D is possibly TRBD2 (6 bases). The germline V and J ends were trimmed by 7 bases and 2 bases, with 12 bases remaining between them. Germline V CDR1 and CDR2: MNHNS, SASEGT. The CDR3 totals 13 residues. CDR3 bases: TGTGCCAGCACTCCGGGGGTGGCCTACGAGCAGTACTTC. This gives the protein CASTPGVAYEQYF.

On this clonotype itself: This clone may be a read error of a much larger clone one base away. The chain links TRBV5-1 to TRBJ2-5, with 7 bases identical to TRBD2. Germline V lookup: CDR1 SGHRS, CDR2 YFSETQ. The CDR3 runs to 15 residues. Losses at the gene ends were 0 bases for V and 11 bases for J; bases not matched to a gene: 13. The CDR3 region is CASSLAAGAGNEQYF. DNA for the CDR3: TGCGCCAGCAGCTTGGCGGCGGGAGCGGGAAATGAGCAGTACTTC.

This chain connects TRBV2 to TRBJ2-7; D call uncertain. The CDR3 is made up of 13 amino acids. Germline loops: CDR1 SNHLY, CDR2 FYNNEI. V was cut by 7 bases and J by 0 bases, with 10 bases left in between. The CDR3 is CASTAAASYEQYF. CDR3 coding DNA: TGTGCCAGCACGGCGGCAGCCTCCTACGAGCAGTACTTC.

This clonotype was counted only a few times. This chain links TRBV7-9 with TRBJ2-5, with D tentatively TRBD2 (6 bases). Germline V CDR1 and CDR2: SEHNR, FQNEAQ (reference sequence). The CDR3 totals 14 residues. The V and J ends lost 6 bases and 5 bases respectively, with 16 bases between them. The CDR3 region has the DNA TGTGCCAGCAGTAAGGTCCGGGGGTCCGAGACCCAGTACTTC. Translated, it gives CASSKVRGSETQYF. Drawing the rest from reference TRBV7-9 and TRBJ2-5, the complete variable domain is DTGVSQNPRHKITKRGQNVTFRCDPISEHNRLYWYRQTLGQGPEFLTYFQNEAQLEKSRLLSDRFSAERPKGSFSTLEIQRTEQGDSAMYLCASSKVRGSETQYFGPGTRLLVL.

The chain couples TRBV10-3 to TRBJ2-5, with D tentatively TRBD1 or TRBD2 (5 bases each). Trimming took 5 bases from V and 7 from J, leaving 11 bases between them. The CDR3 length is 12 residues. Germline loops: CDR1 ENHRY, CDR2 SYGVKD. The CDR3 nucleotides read TGTGCCATCAGTTCCGCCGGGGCGACCCAGTACTTC. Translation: CAISSAGATQYF.

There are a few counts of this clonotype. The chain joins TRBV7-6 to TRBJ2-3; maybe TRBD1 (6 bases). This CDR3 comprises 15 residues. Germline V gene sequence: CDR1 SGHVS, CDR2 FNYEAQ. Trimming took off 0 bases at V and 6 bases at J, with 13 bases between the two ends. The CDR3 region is CASSLAGGQGDTQYF. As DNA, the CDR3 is TGTGCCAGCAGCTTAGCGGGCGGCCAGGGGGATACGCAGTATTTT.

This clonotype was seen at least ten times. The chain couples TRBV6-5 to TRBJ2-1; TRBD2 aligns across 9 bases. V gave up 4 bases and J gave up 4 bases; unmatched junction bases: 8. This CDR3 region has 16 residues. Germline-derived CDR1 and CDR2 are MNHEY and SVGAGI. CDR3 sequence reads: CASSSGTSPTYNEQFF. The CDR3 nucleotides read TGTGCCAGCAGTTCTGGGACTAGCCCTACATACAATGAGCAGTTCTTC.

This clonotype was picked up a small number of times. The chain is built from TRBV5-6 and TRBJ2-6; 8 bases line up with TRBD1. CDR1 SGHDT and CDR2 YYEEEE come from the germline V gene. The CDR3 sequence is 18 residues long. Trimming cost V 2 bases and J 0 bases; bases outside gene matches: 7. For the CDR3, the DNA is TGTGCCAGCAGCTTCGGACAGGGAACTTACTCTGGGGCCAACGTCCTGACTTTC. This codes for CASSFGQGTYSGANVLTF.

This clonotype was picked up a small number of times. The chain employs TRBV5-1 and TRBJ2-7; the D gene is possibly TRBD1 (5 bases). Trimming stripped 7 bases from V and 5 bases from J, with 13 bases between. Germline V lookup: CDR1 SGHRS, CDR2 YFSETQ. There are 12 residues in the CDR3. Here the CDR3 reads CASGQGNHEQYF. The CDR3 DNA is TGCGCCAGCGGGCAGGGAAACCACGAGCAGTACTTC.

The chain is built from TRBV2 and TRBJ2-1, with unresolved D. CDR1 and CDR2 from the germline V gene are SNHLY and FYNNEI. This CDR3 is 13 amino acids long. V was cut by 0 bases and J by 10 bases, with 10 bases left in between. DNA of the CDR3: TGTGCCAGCAGTGAAGCCAGAGCCATCGAGCAGTTCTTC. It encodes CASSEARAIEQFF.

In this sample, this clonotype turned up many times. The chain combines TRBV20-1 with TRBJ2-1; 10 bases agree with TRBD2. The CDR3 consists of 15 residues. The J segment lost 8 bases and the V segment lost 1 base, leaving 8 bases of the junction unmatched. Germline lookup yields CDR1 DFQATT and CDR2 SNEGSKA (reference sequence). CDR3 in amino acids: CSARVRTSGQDEQFF. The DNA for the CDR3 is TGCAGTGCTAGAGTTAGGACTAGCGGACAGGATGAGCAGTTCTTC.

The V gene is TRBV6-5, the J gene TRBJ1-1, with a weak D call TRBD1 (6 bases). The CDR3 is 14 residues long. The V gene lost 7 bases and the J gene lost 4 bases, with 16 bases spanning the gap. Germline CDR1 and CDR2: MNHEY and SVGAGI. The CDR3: CASTLSAGVTEAFF. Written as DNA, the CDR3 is TGTGCCAGCACTCTCTCCGCAGGGGTCACTGAAGCTTTCTTT.

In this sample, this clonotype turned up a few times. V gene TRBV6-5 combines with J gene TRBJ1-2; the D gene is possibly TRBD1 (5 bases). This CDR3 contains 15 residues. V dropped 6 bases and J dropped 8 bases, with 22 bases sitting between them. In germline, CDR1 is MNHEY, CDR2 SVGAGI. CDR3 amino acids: CASRSLSGGDYGYTF. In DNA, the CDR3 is TGTGCCAGCAGATCTCTGTCTGGAGGGGATTACGGCTACACCTTC.

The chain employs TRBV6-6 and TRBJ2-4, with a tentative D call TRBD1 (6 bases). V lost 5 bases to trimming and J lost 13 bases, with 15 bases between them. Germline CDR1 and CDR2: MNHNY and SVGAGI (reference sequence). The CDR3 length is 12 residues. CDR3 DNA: TGTGCCAGCAGTGATAACAGGGATGAGCAGTACTTC. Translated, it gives CASSDNRDEQYF.

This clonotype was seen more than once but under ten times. The CDR3 here is CASSLGAGTNNEQFF. The DNA for the CDR3 is TGCGCCAGCAGCTTGGGAGCGGGTACCAACAATGAGCAGTTCTTC. The J gene is TRBJ2-1, the V gene TRBV5-1, with D possibly being TRBD2 (6 bases). V was clipped by 0 bases and J by 5 bases, with 12 bases between them. Germline V CDR1 and CDR2: SGHRS, YFSETQ. The CDR3 runs 15 residues. Based on the CDR3 plus reference TRBV5-1 and TRBJ2-1, the full variable domain is KAGVTQTPRYLIKTRGQQVTLSCSPISGHRSVSWYQQTPGQGLQFLFEYFSETQRNKGNFPGRFSGRQFSNSRSEMNVSTLELGDSALYLCASSLGAGTNNEQFFGPGTRLTVL.

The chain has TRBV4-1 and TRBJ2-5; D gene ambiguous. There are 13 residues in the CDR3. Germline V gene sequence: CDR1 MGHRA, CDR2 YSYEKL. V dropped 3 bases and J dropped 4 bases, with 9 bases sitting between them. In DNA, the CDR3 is TGCGCCAGCAGCCAGAGCCTACTAGAGACCCAGTACTTC. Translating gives CASSQSLLETQYF.

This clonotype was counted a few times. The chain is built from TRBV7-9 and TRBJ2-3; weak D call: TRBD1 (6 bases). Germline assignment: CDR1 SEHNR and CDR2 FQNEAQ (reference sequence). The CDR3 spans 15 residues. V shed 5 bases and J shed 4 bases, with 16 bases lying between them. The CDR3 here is CASSPQGYGADTQYF. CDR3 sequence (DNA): TGTGCCAGCAGCCCTCAGGGGTACGGGGCAGATACGCAGTATTTT.

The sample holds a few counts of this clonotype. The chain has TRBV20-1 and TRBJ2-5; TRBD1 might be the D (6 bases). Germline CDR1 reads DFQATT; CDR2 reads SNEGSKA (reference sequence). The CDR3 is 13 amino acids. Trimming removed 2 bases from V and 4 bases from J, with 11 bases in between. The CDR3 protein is CSARRDTRETQYF. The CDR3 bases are TGCAGTGCTAGAAGGGACACTCGAGAGACCCAGTACTTC.

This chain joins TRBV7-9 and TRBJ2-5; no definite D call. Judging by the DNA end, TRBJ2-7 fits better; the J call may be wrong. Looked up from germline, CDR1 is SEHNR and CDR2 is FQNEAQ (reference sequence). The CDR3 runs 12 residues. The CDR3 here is CASSSDPAEQYF. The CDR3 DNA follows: TGTGCCAGTAGTTCCGATCCGGCCGAGCAGTACTTC.

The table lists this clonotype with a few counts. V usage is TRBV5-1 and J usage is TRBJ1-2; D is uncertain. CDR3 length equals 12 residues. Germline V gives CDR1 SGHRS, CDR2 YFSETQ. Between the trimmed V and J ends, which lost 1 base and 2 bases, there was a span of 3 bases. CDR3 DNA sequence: TGCGCCAGCAGCTTGTTCAACTATGGCTACACCTTC. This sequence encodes CASSLFNYGYTF.

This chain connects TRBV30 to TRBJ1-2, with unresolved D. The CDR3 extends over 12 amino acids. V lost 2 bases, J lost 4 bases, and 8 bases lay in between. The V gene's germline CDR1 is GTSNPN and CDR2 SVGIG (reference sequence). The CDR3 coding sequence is TGTGCCTGGAGTTCGGGCGGCTATGGCTACACCTTC. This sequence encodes CAWSSGGYGYTF.

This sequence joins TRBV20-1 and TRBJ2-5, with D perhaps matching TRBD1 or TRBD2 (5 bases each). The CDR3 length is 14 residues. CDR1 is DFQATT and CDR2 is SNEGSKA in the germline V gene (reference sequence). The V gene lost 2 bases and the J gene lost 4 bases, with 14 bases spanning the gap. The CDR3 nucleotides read TGCAGTGCTAGACGAGGGGTTCAGCCAGAGACCCAGTACTTC. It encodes CSARRGVQPETQYF.

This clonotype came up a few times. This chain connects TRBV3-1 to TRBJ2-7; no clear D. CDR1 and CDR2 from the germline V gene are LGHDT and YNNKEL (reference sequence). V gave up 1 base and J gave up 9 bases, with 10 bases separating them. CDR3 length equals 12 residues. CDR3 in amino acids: CASSQAGRRQYF. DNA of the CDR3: TGTGCCAGCAGCCAAGCCGGCCGACGGCAGTACTTC.